This TCR beta chain was recovered during a study of cytomegalovirus exposure and HLA in healthy donors. Use of 60 Vbeta and 13 Jbeta primers characterized the PCR. Original processing methods: The authors later counted 70 million to 80 million unique TCR beta chains, some 9.9 million of them shared. Assay used: immunoSEQ multiplex PCR; TCRdb lists only in-frame clones, some missing. The V and J calls and clone size are taken from that table; D and trimming were inferred from the DNA. The sample has approximately 190,000 clones, about four fifths seen once; the top ten hold around 3%. V dropped 3 bases and J dropped 2; count of bases not matched to a gene: 2. Germline CDR1 reads SEHNR; CDR2 reads FQNEAQ (reference sequence). CDR3 length equals 16 residues. This clone was seen once.

The clonotype originates from a woman in her fifties or sixties in good health and CMV-seropositive. Specimen: PBMCs. The rearrangement links TRBV7-9 to TRBJ2-5, with 14 bases aligning to TRBD2. The chain's CDR3 is CASSLTSGGGQETQYF. CDR3 bases: TGTGCCAGCAGCTTGACTAGCGGGGGGGGTCAAGAGACCCAGTACTTC.